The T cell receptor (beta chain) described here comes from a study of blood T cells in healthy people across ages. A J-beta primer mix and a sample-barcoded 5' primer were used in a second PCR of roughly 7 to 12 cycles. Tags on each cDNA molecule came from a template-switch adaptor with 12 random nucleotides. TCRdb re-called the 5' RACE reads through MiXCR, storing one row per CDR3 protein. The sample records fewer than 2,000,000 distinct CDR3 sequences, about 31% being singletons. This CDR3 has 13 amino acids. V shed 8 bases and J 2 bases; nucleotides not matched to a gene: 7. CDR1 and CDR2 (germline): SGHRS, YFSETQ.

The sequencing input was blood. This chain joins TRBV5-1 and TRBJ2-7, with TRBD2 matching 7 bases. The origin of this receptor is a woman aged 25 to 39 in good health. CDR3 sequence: CASNGLEAYEQYF. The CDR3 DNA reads TGCGCCAGTAATGGACTAGAGGCCTACGAGCAGTACTTC.